The sample holds a few counts of the clone carrying this TCR beta chain. The sample comes from a study of blood T cell repertoires in COVID-19. On the study more broadly: In each case, the material was cDNA or gDNA derived from T cells, B-cell-depleted T cells, or PBMCs.

Germline V gene sequence: CDR1 KGHSH, CDR2 LQKENI. The CDR3 contains 13 residues. Trimming took 3 bases from V and 4 from J, leaving 9 bases between them. The assay was immunoSEQ multiplex PCR, and TCRdb's table has in-frame clones only and misses some. This sample carries a few hundred thousand clones, 80% of them seen once, and the ten largest clones take roughly 6.7%. The sequence derives from a woman aged 70-85 years with acute or convalescent COVID-19. Input material: peripheral blood. The V call is TRBV18, the J call TRBJ2-5, with D perhaps matching TRBD2 (5 bases). The CDR3 loop reads CASSPNRGETQYF. Written as DNA, the CDR3 is TGTGCCAGCTCACCGAATCGGGGAGAGACCCAGTACTTC.